This entry lists 16 T cell receptor beta chains sequenced from one sample in a study of T cells in narcolepsy. Profiling relied on immunoSEQ multiplex PCR, and the TCRdb table lists in-frame clones only, not all of them. The table includes around 30,000 clones, about four fifths detected once. The sequenced sample consisted of CD45RA- memory CD4+ T cells from PBMCs. All receptors derive from a human donor with narcolepsy.

The chain uses TRBV6-4 and TRBJ2-1; 7 bases map to TRBD2. The CDR3 contains 15 residues. The V and J ends lost 0 bases and 7 bases, in that order; junction bases with no gene match: 6. Germline V gene sequence: CDR1 MRHNA, CDR2 SNTAGT. The CDR3 bases are TGTGCCAGCAGTGACTCAACAGCGGGGCGAAATGAGCAGTTCTTC. It is translated as CASSDSTAGRNEQFF.

CDR3 protein: CASLNRPVSNEQFF. For the CDR3, the DNA is TGTGCCAGTCTAAATCGGCCAGTTAGCAATGAGCAGTTCTTC. J is TRBJ2-1 and V is TRBV7-2; no reliable D call. The CDR3 totals 14 residues. The germline V and J ends were trimmed by 9 bases and 6 bases, with 18 bases remaining between them. Germline values: CDR1 SGHTA, CDR2 FQGNSA.

CDR3 in amino acids: CASRSTGGSYEQYF. Written as DNA, the CDR3 is TGTGCCAGCAGATCTACAGGGGGCTCCTACGAGCAGTACTTC. The V and J genes are TRBV28 and TRBJ2-7, with 8 nucleotides matching TRBD1. The germline CDR1 and CDR2 sequences are MDHEN and SYDVKM. CDR3 length equals 14 residues. J lost 0 bases, V lost 6 bases, and 4 bases had no gene match.

The chain carries TRBV29-1 and TRBJ2-7; D may be TRBD2 (5 bases). The CDR3 length is 12 residues. Germline CDR1 is SQVTM and CDR2 is ANQGSEA. V was trimmed by 5 bases and J by 3 bases, leaving 11 bases between them. The CDR3 DNA is TGCAGCGTTCGACCGGGGAACTACGAGCAGTACTTC. Translating it yields CSVRPGNYEQYF.

The chain combines TRBV4-3 with TRBJ1-6; the match to TRBD1 covers 7 bases. Germline V CDR1 and CDR2: LGHNA, YSLEER. With 1 base clipped from V and 10 bases from J, the junction kept 4 bases outside the gene matches. This CDR3 region has 14 residues. The CDR3 sequence is CASSQGTGVSPLHF. CDR3 nucleotides: TGCGCCAGCAGCCAAGGAACAGGGGTCTCACCCCTCCACTTT.

J is TRBJ2-5 and V is TRBV11-2, with TRBD1 identical over 8 bases. CDR1 and CDR2 (germline): SGHAT, FQNNGV. This CDR3 is 14 amino acids long. With 8 bases clipped from V and 4 bases from J, the junction kept 9 bases outside the gene matches. CDR3 in DNA: TGTGCCAGCGGACCAGGGGGCTGGTTAGAGACCCAGTACTTC. Translated: CASGPGGWLETQYF.

This clone showed up just a few times. The chain employs TRBV5-5 and TRBJ1-4; D is unclear. The CDR3 sequence is 14 residues long. Germline V gene sequence: CDR1 SGHKS, CDR2 YYEKEE (reference sequence). The V and J ends lost 0 bases and 3 bases respectively, with 6 bases between them. CDR3 protein: CASSLDRPNEKLFF. CDR3 in DNA: TGTGCCAGCAGCTTGGATAGGCCTAATGAAAAACTGTTTTTT.

The chain couples TRBV18 to TRBJ1-1, with unresolved D. V lost 0 bases to trimming and J lost 1 base, with 9 bases between them. This CDR3 is 15 amino acids long. Germline loops: CDR1 KGHSH, CDR2 LQKENI. CDR3 loop: CASSPPRVGNTEAFF. The CDR3 bases are TGTGCCAGCTCACCACCCCGGGTAGGGAACACTGAAGCTTTCTTT.

The rearrangement links TRBV4-2 to TRBJ2-3; 8 nucleotides line up with TRBD2. CDR1 is LGHNA, CDR2 YNFKEQ, per germline. V dropped 0 bases and J dropped 2; count of bases not matched to a gene: 4. CDR3 length: 16 amino acids. CDR3 DNA: TGTGCCAGCAGCCAAGATATTAGCGGGACCACAGATACGCAGTATTTT. This encodes CASSQDISGTTDTQYF.

The rearrangement uses TRBV7-9 and TRBJ1-5; the match to TRBD1 covers 7 bases. CDR1 and CDR2 (germline): SEHNR, FQNEAQ (reference sequence). V trimming: 5 bases; J trimming: 7 bases; junction bases outside the gene matches: 5. This CDR3 has 13 amino acids. The CDR3 sequence: CASSQTGTQPQHF. The CDR3 DNA reads TGTGCCAGCAGCCAGACAGGGACCCAGCCCCAGCATTTT.

This chain's CDR3 is CSVEALPGKGYEQYF. The CDR3 DNA follows: TGCAGCGTTGAAGCTCTCCCAGGGAAGGGCTACGAGCAGTACTTC. The chain is built from TRBV29-1 and TRBJ2-7, with D possibly being TRBD1 (5 bases). The CDR3 spans 15 residues. Germline CDR1 and CDR2: SQVTM and ANQGSEA. Trimming stripped 1 base from V and 3 bases from J, with 16 bases between.

The chain carries TRBV2 and TRBJ1-1, with 7 bases lining up with TRBD1. V shed 5 bases, J shed 3 bases, and the junction held 9 bases outside the gene matches. This CDR3 region has 15 residues. The germline V gene has CDR1 SNHLY and CDR2 FYNNEI. The CDR3 nucleotides are TGTGCCAGCAGTAAAAGGGGGCAAGGCGACACTGAAGCTTTCTTT. Its protein is CASSKRGQGDTEAFF.

This sequence joins TRBV7-8 and TRBJ1-6; tentatively, D is TRBD1 (5 bases). Germline CDR1 reads SGHVS; CDR2 reads FQNEAQ. Trimming shortened V by 1 base and J by 10 bases, and 20 bases separated the two germline ends. The CDR3 has 17 amino acids. CDR3 sequence reads: CASSLERPQAGRSPLHF. For the CDR3, the DNA is TGTGCCAGCAGCTTAGAGCGCCCACAGGCGGGGAGATCACCCCTCCACTTT.

This clone came up once. The chain has TRBV7-2 and TRBJ1-3, with D possibly TRBD1 on 5 matching bases. The germline V gene has CDR1 SGHTA and CDR2 FQGNSA. Trimming took 5 bases from V and 3 from J, leaving 11 bases between them. The CDR3 contains 14 residues. The CDR3 loop is CASSRGADGNTIYF. CDR3 in DNA: TGTGCCAGCAGCCGCGGGGCAGATGGAAACACCATATATTTT.

The chain has TRBV28 and TRBJ1-2, with a possible D match to TRBD1 (6 bases). The CDR3 runs to 14 residues. V was trimmed by 8 bases and J by 3 bases, leaving 16 bases between them. Per the germline V gene, CDR1 is MDHEN and CDR2 is SYDVKM. CDR3 loop: CASSPGAAHYGYTF. As DNA, the CDR3 is TGTGCCAGCTCACCAGGGGCGGCGCACTATGGCTACACCTTC.

This sequence joins TRBV19 and TRBJ1-1; D not certain. Germline-derived CDR1 and CDR2 are LNHDA and SQIVND (reference sequence). This CDR3 region has 16 residues. The V gene lost 1 base and the J gene lost 2 bases, with 14 bases spanning the gap. The CDR3 DNA reads TGTGCCAGTAGTATAGGTTCTTCACGGGTTAACACTGAAGCTTTCTTT. Translated, it gives CASSIGSSRVNTEAFF. The variable domain in full, with the rest retrieved from reference TRBV19 and TRBJ1-1, is DGGITQSPKYLFRKEGQNVTLSCEQNLNHDAMYWYRQDPGQGLRLIYYSQIVNDFQKGDIAEGYSVSREKKESFPLTVTSAQKNPTAFYLCASSIGSSRVNTEAFFGQGTRLTVV.